One and the same sample provided the 15 T cell receptor beta chains below, sequenced in a study of T cells in Graves' hyperthyroidism and ophthalmopathy. Regions amplified from RNA transcripts were the TCR beta CDR3 regions. Carried out on the TCR CDR3, a first-round RT-PCR used the HTBI primer set. TCRdb analysed the multiplex PCR reads with MiXCR anew, one entry per CDR3 protein. The table has fewer than 750,000 distinct CDR3 sequences, about half seen once. What was sequenced was peripheral blood or thyroid tissue (not recorded which). These receptors came from a young woman with Graves' hyperthyroidism.

At least ten counts were recorded for this clonotype. V is TRBV20-1 and J is TRBJ1-1; D is uncertain. CDR3 length: 15 amino acids. Germline lookup yields CDR1 DFQATT and CDR2 SNEGSKA (reference sequence). V shed 0 bases and J shed 0 bases, with 11 bases lying between them. For the CDR3, the DNA is TGCAGTGCTAGAGACGGCAGAAAGATGAACACTGAAGCTTTCTTT. This translates into CSARDGRKMNTEAFF.

Many counts were recorded for this clonotype. The chain is built from TRBV7-2 and TRBJ1-2; D ambiguous. This CDR3 has 14 residues. V lost 1 base and J 4 bases, leaving 10 bases between the germline ends. CDR1 SGHTA and CDR2 FQGNSA come from the germline V gene. The CDR3 is CASSLGPGSYGYTF. CDR3 in DNA: TGTGCCAGCAGCTTAGGCCCAGGATCCTATGGCTACACCTTC.

The gene calls are TRBV27 and TRBJ1-4, with D perhaps matching TRBD1 (5 bases). V was clipped by 4 bases and J by 2 bases, with 11 bases between them. Germline V gene data show CDR1 as MNHEY and CDR2 as SMNVEV (reference sequence). This CDR3 contains 15 residues. This CDR3 is CASSSLQGTNEKLFF. The DNA of the CDR3 is TGTGCCAGCAGTTCCCTCCAGGGTACTAATGAAAAACTGTTTTTT.

The chain has TRBV7-9 and TRBJ1-2; 8 positions match TRBD1. The CDR3 covers 14 residues. V shed 5 bases and J 12 bases; nucleotides not matched to a gene: 14. Germline lookup yields CDR1 SEHNR and CDR2 FQNEAQ (reference sequence). As DNA, the CDR3 is TGTGCCAGCAGCCCCACAGGGGGGGTTATTGGAAACACCTTC. It encodes CASSPTGGVIGNTF.

This sequence joins TRBV2 and TRBJ2-3, with 11 bases fitting TRBD2. Germline CDR1 reads SNHLY; CDR2 reads FYNNEI. Trimming removed 6 bases from V and 2 bases from J; junction bases left unmatched: 7. There are 16 residues in the CDR3. CDR3 bases: TGTGCCAGCAGGACGACTAGCGGGATGCCCACAGATACGCAGTATTTT. It is translated as CASRTTSGMPTDTQYF.

A remark on this clonotype: Relative to the germline gene, one junction end is altered; a read error may explain this. The V gene is TRBV9, the J gene TRBJ2-5; TRBD2 agrees at 8 bases. Germline CDR1 is SGDLS and CDR2 is YYNGEE. The CDR3 loop spans 16 amino acids. The chain's CDR3 is CASGVGSGSFVGTQYF. The DNA for the CDR3 is TGTGCCAGCGGCGTTGGCAGCGGGAGTTTTGTGGGGACCCAGTACTTC.

This clonotype has at least ten counts. This chain links TRBV7-9 with TRBJ1-4; 8 bases are shared with TRBD1. CDR1 is SEHNR, CDR2 FQNEAQ, per germline (reference sequence). This CDR3 is 16 amino acids long. V lost 4 bases to trimming and J lost 7 bases; unmatched junction nucleotides: 11. The chain's CDR3 is CASSSLRGREAEKLFF. The CDR3 bases are TGTGCCAGCAGCTCCCTCAGGGGGCGGGAGGCTGAAAAACTGTTTTTT.

V gene TRBV6-1 combines with J gene TRBJ1-5; 9 bases align to TRBD1. The ends lost 7 bases at V and 8 bases at J; junction bases unmatched: 6. Germline V gene sequence: CDR1 MNHNS, CDR2 SASEGT. This CDR3 has 13 amino acids. The CDR3 sequence: CASKGQGNKPQHF. The CDR3 nucleotides read TGTGCCAGCAAGGGACAGGGAAATAAGCCCCAGCATTTT.

This clonotype occurred a few times. CDR3 in DNA: TGCAGCGTCGAGTGGACAGCAGAGACCCAGCATTTT. Amino acid sequence: CSVEWTAETQHF. This sequence joins TRBV29-1 and TRBJ1-5, with D maybe TRBD1 (6 bases). V lost 6 bases and J lost 11, with 17 bases in between. Germline V lookup: CDR1 SQVTM, CDR2 ANQGSEA. CDR3 size: 12 residues.

The rearrangement uses TRBV6-2 or TRBV6-3 and TRBJ2-7; a weak D match, TRBD2 (5 bases). Germline V lookup: CDR1 MNHEY, CDR2 SVGEGT. Trimming left V 0 bases short and J 4 bases short, with 10 bases between. CDR3 length: 14 amino acids. CDR3 in amino acids: CASSYSEGGYEQYF. The CDR3 coding sequence is TGTGCCAGCAGTTACTCCGAGGGTGGGTACGAGCAGTACTTC.

This clonotype occurred many times. The J gene is TRBJ2-7, the V gene TRBV15; 7 bases align to TRBD2. Germline values: CDR1 LNHNV, CDR2 YYDKDF (reference sequence). The trim removed 3 bases at V and 6 bases at J, leaving 11 bases unmatched. This CDR3 contains 15 residues. The CDR3 reads CATSRFTGTTVEQYF. The CDR3 DNA reads TGTGCCACCAGCAGGTTTACCGGGACTACGGTCGAGCAGTACTTC. The full variable domain, completed using reference TRBV15 and TRBJ2-7, is DAMVIQNPRYQVTQFGKPVTLSCSQTLNHNVMYWYQQKSSQAPKLLFHYYDKDFNNEADTPDNFQSRRPNTSFCFLDIRSPGLGDTAMYLCATSRFTGTTVEQYFGPGTRLTVT.

There are many counts of this clonotype. This chain joins TRBV7-9 and TRBJ2-7; 11 bases are shared with TRBD1. Germline V gene lookup returns CDR1 SEHNR and CDR2 FQNEAQ (reference sequence). The length of the CDR3 is 15 residues. After removal of 5 bases from V and 4 bases from J, the junction contained 7 bases not matched to a gene. CDR3 sequence (DNA): TGTGCCAGCAGCCCAGGACAGGGGGCTATGTACGAGCAGTACTTC. Translating gives CASSPGQGAMYEQYF.

As regards this clonotype: It may be a read error: a sequence one base away is much more abundant. The chain combines TRBV7-2 with TRBJ2-7; D possibly uses TRBD1 or TRBD2 (5 bases each). This CDR3 contains 16 residues. Germline CDR1 reads SGHTA; CDR2 reads FQGNSA. Written as DNA, the CDR3 is TGCGCCAGCAGCGACGGGACGCACCTCGCAATCGACGAGCAGTACTTC. As protein: CASSDGTHLAIDEQYF. Looking up the rest from reference TRBV7-2 and TRBJ2-7 gives the full variable domain: GAGVSQSPSNKVTEKGKDVELRCDPISGHTALYWYRQSLGQGLEFLIYFQGNSAPDKSGLPSDRFSAERTGGSVSTLTIQRTQQEDSAVYLCASSDGTHLAIDEQYFGPGTRLTVT.

The chain carries TRBV18 and TRBJ2-7; D is unclear. The germline V gene has CDR1 KGHSH and CDR2 LQKENI. The V end lost 2 bases, the J end lost 6 bases, and 17 bases lay between the germline ends. The CDR3 loop spans 15 amino acids. CDR3 DNA sequence: TGTGCCAGCTCACCATGCGAGTCGTCCCTCTGCGAGCAGTACTTC. Its protein is CASSPCESSLCEQYF.

CDR3 amino acids: CSARVDRGYNEQYF. Written as DNA, the CDR3 is TGCAGTGCTAGGGTCGACAGGGGGTACAATGAGCAGTACTTC. This chain connects TRBV20-1 to TRBJ2-7; 9 bases match TRBD1. Germline trimming cut 3 bases from V and 7 bases from J; bases unmatched to any gene: 10. This CDR3 region has 14 residues. Germline V gives CDR1 DFQATT, CDR2 SNEGSKA (reference sequence).